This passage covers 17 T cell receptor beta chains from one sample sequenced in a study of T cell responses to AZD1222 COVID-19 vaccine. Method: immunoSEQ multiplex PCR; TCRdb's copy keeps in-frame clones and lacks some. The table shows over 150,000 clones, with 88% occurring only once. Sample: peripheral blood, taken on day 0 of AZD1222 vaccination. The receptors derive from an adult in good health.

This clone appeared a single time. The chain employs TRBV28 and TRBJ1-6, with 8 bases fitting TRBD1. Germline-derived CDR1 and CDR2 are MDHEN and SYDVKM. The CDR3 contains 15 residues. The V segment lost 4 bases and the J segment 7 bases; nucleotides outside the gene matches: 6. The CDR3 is CASSSPGQGNSPLHF. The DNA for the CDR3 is TGTGCCAGCAGTTCCCCTGGACAGGGAAATTCACCCCTCCACTTT.

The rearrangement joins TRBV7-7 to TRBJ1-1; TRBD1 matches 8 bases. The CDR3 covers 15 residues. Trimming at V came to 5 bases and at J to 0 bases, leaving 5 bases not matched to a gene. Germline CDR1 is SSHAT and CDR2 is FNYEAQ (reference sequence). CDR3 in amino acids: CASSGRDRLNTEAFF. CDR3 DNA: TGTGCCAGCAGCGGGAGGGACAGGTTGAACACTGAAGCTTTCTTT.

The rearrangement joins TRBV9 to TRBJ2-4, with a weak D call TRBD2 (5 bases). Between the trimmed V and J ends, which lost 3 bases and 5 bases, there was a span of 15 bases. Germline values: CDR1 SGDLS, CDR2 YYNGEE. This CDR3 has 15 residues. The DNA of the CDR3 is TGTGCCAGCAGCGCCAGCCCGGGGTATCAAAACATTCAGTACTTC. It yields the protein CASSASPGYQNIQYF.

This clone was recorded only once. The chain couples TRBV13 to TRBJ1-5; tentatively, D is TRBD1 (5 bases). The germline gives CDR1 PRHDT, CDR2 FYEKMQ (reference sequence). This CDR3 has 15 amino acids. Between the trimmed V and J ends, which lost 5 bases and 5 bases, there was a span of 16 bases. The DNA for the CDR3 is TGTGCCAGCAGCATGGCCGCGGGGGTCGATCAGCCCCAGCATTTT. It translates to CASSMAAGVDQPQHF.

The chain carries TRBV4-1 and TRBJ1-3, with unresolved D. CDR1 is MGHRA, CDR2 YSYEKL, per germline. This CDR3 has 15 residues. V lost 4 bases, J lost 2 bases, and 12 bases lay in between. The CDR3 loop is CASSLLWFAGNTIYF. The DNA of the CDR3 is TGCGCCAGCAGCCTCCTTTGGTTTGCTGGAAACACCATATATTTT.

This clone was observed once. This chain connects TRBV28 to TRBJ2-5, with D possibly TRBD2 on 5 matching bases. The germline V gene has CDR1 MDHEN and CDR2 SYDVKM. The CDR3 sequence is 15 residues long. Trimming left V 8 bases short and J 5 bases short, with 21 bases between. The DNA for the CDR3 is TGTGCCAGCCTTGGAGGCCGCGGGTCATCGGAGACCCAGTACTTC. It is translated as CASLGGRGSSETQYF. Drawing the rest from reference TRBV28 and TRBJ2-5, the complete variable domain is DVKVTQSSRYLVKRTGEKVFLECVQDMDHENMFWYRQDPGLGLRLIYFSYDVKMKEKGDIPEGYSVSREKKERFSLILESASTNQTSMYLCASLGGRGSSETQYFGPGTRLLVL.

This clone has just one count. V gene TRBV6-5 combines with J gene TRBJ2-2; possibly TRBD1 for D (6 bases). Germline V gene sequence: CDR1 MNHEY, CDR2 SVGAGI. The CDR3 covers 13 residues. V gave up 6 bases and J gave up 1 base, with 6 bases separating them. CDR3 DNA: TGTGCCAGCAGGACAGGGAACACCGGGGAGCTGTTTTTT. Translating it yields CASRTGNTGELFF.

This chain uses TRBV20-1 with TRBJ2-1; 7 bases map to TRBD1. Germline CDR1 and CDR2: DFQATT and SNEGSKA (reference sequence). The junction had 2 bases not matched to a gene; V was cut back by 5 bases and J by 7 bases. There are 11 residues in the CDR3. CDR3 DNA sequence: TGCAGTGCTGACAGGGTAAATGAGCAGTTCTTC. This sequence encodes CSADRVNEQFF.

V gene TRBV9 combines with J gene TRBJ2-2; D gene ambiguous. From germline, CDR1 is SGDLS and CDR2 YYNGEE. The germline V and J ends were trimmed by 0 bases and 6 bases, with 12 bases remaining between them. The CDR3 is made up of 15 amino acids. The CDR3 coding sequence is TGTGCCAGCAGCGTAGGATATGAGGACGCCGGGGAGCTGTTTTTT. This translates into CASSVGYEDAGELFF.

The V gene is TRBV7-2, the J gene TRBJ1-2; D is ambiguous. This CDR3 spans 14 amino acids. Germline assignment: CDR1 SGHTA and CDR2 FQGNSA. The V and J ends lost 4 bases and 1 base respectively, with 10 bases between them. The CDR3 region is CASSSAGDNYGYTF. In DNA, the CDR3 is TGTGCCAGCAGCTCCGCCGGGGATAACTATGGCTACACCTTC.

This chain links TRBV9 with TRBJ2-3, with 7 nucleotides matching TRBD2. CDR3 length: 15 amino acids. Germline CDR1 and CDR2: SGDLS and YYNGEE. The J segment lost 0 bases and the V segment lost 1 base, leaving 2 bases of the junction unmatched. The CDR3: CASSVLAASTDTQYF. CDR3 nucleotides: TGTGCCAGCAGCGTACTAGCGGCTAGCACAGATACGCAGTATTTT.

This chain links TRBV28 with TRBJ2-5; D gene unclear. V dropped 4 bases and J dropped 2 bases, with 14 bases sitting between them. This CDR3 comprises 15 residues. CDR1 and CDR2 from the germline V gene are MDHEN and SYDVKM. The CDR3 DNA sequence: TGTGCCAGCAGTTCCTTCAAAGGATGGCAAGAGACCCAGTACTTC. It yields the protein CASSSFKGWQETQYF.

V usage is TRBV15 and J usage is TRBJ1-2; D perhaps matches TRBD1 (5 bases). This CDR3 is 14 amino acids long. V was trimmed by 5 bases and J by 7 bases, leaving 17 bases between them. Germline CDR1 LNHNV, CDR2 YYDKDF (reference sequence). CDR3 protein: CATSLRSTGGGYTF. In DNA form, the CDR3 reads TGTGCCACCAGCCTTCGGTCCACCGGGGGTGGCTACACCTTC.

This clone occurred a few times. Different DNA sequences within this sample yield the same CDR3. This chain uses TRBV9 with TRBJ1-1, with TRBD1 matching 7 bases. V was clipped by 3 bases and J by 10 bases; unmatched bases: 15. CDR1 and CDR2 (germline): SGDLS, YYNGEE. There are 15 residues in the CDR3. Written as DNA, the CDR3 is TGTGCCAGCAGCGAAGGGACAGTGGCATCTGCGAGAGCTTTCTTT. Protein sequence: CASSEGTVASARAFF.

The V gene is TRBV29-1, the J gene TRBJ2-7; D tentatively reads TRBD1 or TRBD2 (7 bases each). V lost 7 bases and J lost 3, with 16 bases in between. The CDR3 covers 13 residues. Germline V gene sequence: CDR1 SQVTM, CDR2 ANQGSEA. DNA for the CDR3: TGCAGCGCCCGACAGGGAGGGAGCTACGAGCAGTACTTC. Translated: CSARQGGSYEQYF.

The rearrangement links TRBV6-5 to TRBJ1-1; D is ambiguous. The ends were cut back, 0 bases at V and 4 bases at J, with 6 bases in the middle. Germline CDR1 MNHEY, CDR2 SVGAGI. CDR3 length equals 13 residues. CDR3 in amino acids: CASSYSARTEAFF. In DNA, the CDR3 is TGTGCCAGCAGTTACTCGGCTCGCACTGAAGCTTTCTTT.

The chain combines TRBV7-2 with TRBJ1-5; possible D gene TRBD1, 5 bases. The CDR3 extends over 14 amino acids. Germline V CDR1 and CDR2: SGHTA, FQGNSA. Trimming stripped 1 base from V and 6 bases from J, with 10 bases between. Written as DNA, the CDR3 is TGTGCCAGCAGCTTAGGTGGGGCGCGTCAGCCCCAGCATTTT. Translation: CASSLGGARQPQHF.